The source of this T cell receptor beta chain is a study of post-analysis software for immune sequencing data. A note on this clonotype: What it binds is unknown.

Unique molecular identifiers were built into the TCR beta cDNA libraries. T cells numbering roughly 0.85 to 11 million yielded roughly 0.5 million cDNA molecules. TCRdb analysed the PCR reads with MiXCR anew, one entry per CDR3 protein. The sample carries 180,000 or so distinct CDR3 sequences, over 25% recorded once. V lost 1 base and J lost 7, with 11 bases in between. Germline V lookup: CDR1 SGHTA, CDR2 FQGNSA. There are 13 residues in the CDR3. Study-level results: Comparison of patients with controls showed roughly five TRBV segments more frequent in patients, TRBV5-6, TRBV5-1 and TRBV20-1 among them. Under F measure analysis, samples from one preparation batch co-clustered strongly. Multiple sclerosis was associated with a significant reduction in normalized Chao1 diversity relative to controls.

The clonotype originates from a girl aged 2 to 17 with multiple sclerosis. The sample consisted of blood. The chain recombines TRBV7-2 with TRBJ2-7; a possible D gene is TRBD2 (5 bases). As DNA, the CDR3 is TGTGCCAGCAGCTTAGGAGGTCGGGGTGAGCAGTACTTC. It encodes CASSLGGRGEQYF.